This T cell receptor beta chain came from a study of T cells expressing NK-cell markers. From germline, CDR1 is SGHAT and CDR2 FQNNGV. The CDR3 length is 12 residues. Study-level results: These clonotypes additionally ranked first within the CD3+CD56-NKG2C+ fraction of a few donors.

cDNA encoding TCR beta was synthesized via 5'RACE template switching incorporating UMIs. For each CDR3 protein, TCRdb gives one entry from its re-call of the 5' RACE reads, without DNA. The table for this sample gives around 140,000 distinct CDR3 sequences. In regard to this clonotype: Its antigen is still unknown.

The TCR comes from a man aged 18 to 29 in good health. The specimen sequenced was blood T cells: a sorted CD56 or NKG2C T cell subset, CD4+ or CD8+ T cells, or bulk PBMC T cells (not recorded which). The chain couples TRBV11-2 to TRBJ1-2; TCRdb designates TRBD1, a call that cannot be tested without DNA. The CDR3: CASSFTGDGYTF.